These 14 T cell receptor beta chains share one sample of origin, sequenced in a study of T cells in Graves' hyperthyroidism and ophthalmopathy. What was amplified from RNA transcripts were TCR beta CDR3 regions. Initially, a first-round RT-PCR of the TCR CDR3 employed the HTBI primer set. One entry per CDR3 protein results from TCRdb running MiXCR on the multiplex PCR reads. The data show about 640,000 distinct CDR3 sequences, with more than 12% seen just once and roughly an eighth held by the top ten. Material for sequencing was blood. Receptors were obtained from a woman between 50 and 59 years old with Graves' ophthalmopathy.

This clonotype was counted at least ten times. The chain joins TRBV11-2 to TRBJ2-5, with 12 bases identical to TRBD2. V dropped 5 bases and J dropped 5; count of bases not matched to a gene: 15. Germline V gives CDR1 SGHAT, CDR2 FQNNGV. CDR3 length equals 18 residues. CDR3 sequence: CASSPSESSGRAGETQYF. DNA for the CDR3: TGTGCCAGCAGCCCTAGCGAATCTAGCGGGAGGGCCGGGGAGACCCAGTACTTC.

In this sample, this clonotype turned up many times. This chain joins TRBV5-1 and TRBJ2-3, with 7 bases fitting TRBD2. CDR3 size: 15 residues. Trimming removed 6 bases from V and 3 bases from J; junction bases left unmatched: 10. Per the germline V gene, CDR1 is SGHRS and CDR2 is YFSETQ. The CDR3 loop is CASNLGGRDTDTQYF. The DNA for the CDR3 is TGCGCCAGCAATCTTGGCGGGAGAGATACAGATACGCAGTATTTT.

This clonotype was seen many times. The chain combines TRBV7-9 with TRBJ2-1, with D tentatively TRBD1 (5 bases). The V end lost 1 base, the J end lost 10 bases, and 8 bases lay between the germline ends. Germline V gene sequence: CDR1 SEHNR, CDR2 FQNEAQ (reference sequence). This CDR3 region has 12 residues. The CDR3 spells CASSLGAGEQFF. The CDR3 bases are TGTGCCAGCAGCTTAGGGGCAGGGGAGCAGTTCTTC.

With regard to this clonotype: The junction departs from the called germline gene at one end, perhaps through a read error. The chain uses TRBV7-8 and TRBJ2-2, with D unclear. Germline V gene sequence: CDR1 SGHVS, CDR2 FQNEAQ. This CDR3 spans 15 amino acids. This chain's CDR3 is CAGSLVHQNTGELFF. The CDR3 nucleotides are TGTGCCGGCAGCTTAGTACACCAGAACACCGGGGAGCTGTTTTTT.

This clonotype was recorded many times. This chain links TRBV28 with TRBJ2-7; TRBD2 aligns across 9 bases. V shed 3 bases, J shed 2 bases, and the junction held 8 bases outside the gene matches. Germline V gives CDR1 MDHEN, CDR2 SYDVKM. The CDR3 totals 16 residues. CDR3 nucleotides: TGTGCCAGCAGTTTCCATCCTAGCGGGGCGACCTACGAGCAGTACTTC. This codes for CASSFHPSGATYEQYF.

The table lists this clonotype with many counts. The chain links TRBV29-1 to TRBJ2-5; TRBD1 is a possible D gene (6 bases). The CDR3 totals 13 residues. Germline V gene sequence: CDR1 SQVTM, CDR2 ANQGSEA. Trimming removed 3 bases at V and 5 bases at J, with 13 bases between. In DNA, the CDR3 is TGCAGCGTTGATGCCAGGGGTGTGGAGACCCAGTACTTC. It codes for CSVDARGVETQYF.

This clonotype was seen repeatedly, ten times or more. The gene calls are TRBV28 and TRBJ2-7; possibly TRBD1 or TRBD2 for D (5 bases each). The germline V gene has CDR1 MDHEN and CDR2 SYDVKM. Trimming pared 3 bases from V and 1 base from J, leaving 13 bases between. This CDR3 has 15 residues. CDR3 protein: CASSLAGTKSYEQYF. The CDR3 coding sequence is TGTGCCAGCAGTTTGGCAGGGACCAAATCCTACGAGCAGTACTTC.

This clonotype was counted only a few times. One end of the junction fails to match germline, which may point to a read error. V gene TRBV20-1 combines with J gene TRBJ2-3; 9 bases align to TRBD2. This CDR3 contains 14 residues. Germline CDR1 and CDR2: DFQATT and SNEGSKA (reference sequence). CDR3 DNA sequence: TGCAGTGCTGCTGGTGGGACTAGCAAGGATACGCGGTATTTT. Encoded protein: CSAAGGTSKDTRYF.

This clonotype was counted many times. The chain couples TRBV5-1 to TRBJ2-3; D is perhaps TRBD2 (6 bases). The germline V gene encodes CDR1 SGHRS and CDR2 YFSETQ. The V end was cut by 0 bases, the J end by 1 base, with 9 bases between. This CDR3 is built from 15 residues. The CDR3 loop is CASSLGRGGTDTQYF. CDR3 sequence (DNA): TGCGCCAGCAGCTTGGGGCGGGGAGGCACAGATACGCAGTATTTT.

This chain uses TRBV9 with TRBJ2-1, with 7 bases matching TRBD2. There are 14 residues in the CDR3. Germline-derived CDR1 and CDR2 are SGDLS and YYNGEE. After removal of 0 bases from V and 8 bases from J, the junction contained 5 bases not matched to a gene. CDR3 in DNA: TGTGCCAGCAGCGTAGTGGGACTAACCTATGAGCAGTTCTTC. It is translated as CASSVVGLTYEQFF.

At least ten counts were recorded for this clonotype. V and J are TRBV7-3 and TRBJ1-6; D ambiguous. The CDR3 contains 15 residues. Looked up from germline, CDR1 is SGHTA and CDR2 is FQGTGA. The V end was cut by 2 bases, the J end by 7 bases, with 12 bases between. CDR3 in DNA: TGTGCCAGCAGCTTAGAGAGGGTGGGGAATTCACCCCTCCACTTT. Translation: CASSLERVGNSPLHF.

This clonotype was found a few times. This sequence may be a read error, since a much larger clone differs from it by one base. The chain carries TRBV27 and TRBJ2-3; D unresolved. The CDR3 covers 13 residues. The V end was cut by 6 bases, the J end by 5 bases, with 12 bases between. CDR1 is MNHEY, CDR2 SMNVEV, per germline (reference sequence). The CDR3 is CASRANAQDTQYF. CDR3 DNA: TGTGCCAGCAGGGCCAACGCTCAAGATACGCAGTATTTT.

This chain joins TRBV9 and TRBJ2-1; D remains ambiguous. The CDR3 contains 14 residues. Germline CDR1 is SGDLS and CDR2 is YYNGEE. Trimming took 2 bases from V and 5 from J, leaving 11 bases between them. CDR3 protein: CASSVQDPDNEQFF. The CDR3 nucleotides read TGTGCCAGCAGCGTCCAGGATCCCGACAATGAGCAGTTCTTC.

Points on this clonotype: A much larger clonotype is one base distant, so this may be a read error. The V and J genes are TRBV28 and TRBJ2-7; 10 bases align to TRBD1. Looked up from germline, CDR1 is MDHEN and CDR2 is SYDVKM. The CDR3 extends over 15 amino acids. Here the CDR3 reads CTSRKTGGDSYEQYF. CDR3 nucleotides: TGTACCAGCAGGAAGACAGGGGGCGACTCCTACGAGCAGTACTTC.